These 10 T cell receptor beta chains were all obtained from the same sample, sequenced in a study of shared clonotypes between healthy human individuals. Naive CD8 cells were CD45RO-negative, positively selected for CCR7, excluding terminally differentiated effector memory CD45RA+ cells. Clones were sequenced by immunoSEQ multiplex PCR, and TCRdb holds only the in-frame ones, with some missing. Among about 1,800,000 clones listed, around 96% were seen once. Sequenced material: naive CD8+ T cells sorted from blood. The receptor source for this set is a man aged 18 to 29 in good health.

The CDR3 protein is CASSFRDLGSGELFF. The CDR3, as DNA: TGTGCCAGCAGCTTCAGGGATTTAGGTTCCGGGGAGCTGTTTTTT. The chain links TRBV5-6 to TRBJ2-2, with D possibly matching TRBD1 (5 bases). The CDR3 totals 15 residues. Per germline, CDR1 SGHDT and CDR2 YYEEEE. V was pared by 2 bases and J by 6 bases, with 14 bases between.

The chain uses TRBV13 and TRBJ2-7, with 7 bases that match TRBD2. This CDR3 spans 17 amino acids. The J segment lost 5 bases and the V segment lost 2 bases, leaving 15 bases of the junction unmatched. The germline CDR1 and CDR2 sequences are PRHDT and FYEKMQ (reference sequence). The CDR3 reads CASSLTPFGEGLHEQYF. CDR3 coding DNA: TGTGCCAGCAGCTTAACTCCGTTTGGGGAGGGACTCCACGAGCAGTACTTC. The variable domain in full, completed from reference TRBV13 and TRBJ2-7, reads AAGVIQSPRHLIKEKRETATLKCYPIPRHDTVYWYQQGPGQDPQFLISFYEKMQSDKGSIPDRFSAQQFSDYHSELNMSSLELGDSALYFCASSLTPFGEGLHEQYFGPGTRLTVT.

This chain joins TRBV5-1 and TRBJ2-2; possible D gene TRBD2, 5 bases. This CDR3 comprises 16 residues. V was trimmed by 1 base and J by 3 bases, leaving 13 bases between them. Germline V CDR1 and CDR2: SGHRS, YFSETQ. The CDR3 sequence is CASSLFEGLDTGELFF. The CDR3 nucleotides read TGCGCCAGCAGCTTGTTTGAGGGCTTGGACACCGGGGAGCTGTTTTTT.

The chain links TRBV19 to TRBJ1-5; 9 bases line up with TRBD1. V shed 5 bases and J 4 bases; nucleotides not matched to a gene: 3. Germline V lookup: CDR1 LNHDA, CDR2 SQIVND (reference sequence). CDR3 length equals 14 residues. The CDR3 DNA reads as TGTGCCAGTAGTTTGGACAGGGGTAATCAGCCCCAGCATTTT. It codes for CASSLDRGNQPQHF.

The chain links TRBV4-3 to TRBJ1-2; D is unresolved. Germline assignment: CDR1 LGHNA and CDR2 YSLEER. The CDR3 spans 14 residues. V lost 1 base, J lost 8 bases, and 14 bases lay in between. CDR3 in DNA: TGCGCCAGCAGCCAAGCCGGGGTGTCGTGGGGCTACACCTTC. Translation gives CASSQAGVSWGYTF.

The CDR3 here is CASSKRGGPDTQYF. The CDR3 bases are TGTGCCAGCAGTAAGCGGGGGGGCCCAGATACGCAGTATTTT. The chain couples TRBV14 to TRBJ2-3; the match to TRBD2 covers 10 bases. CDR3 length: 14 residues. The V segment lost 6 bases and the J segment 4 bases; nucleotides outside the gene matches: 4. Germline loops: CDR1 SGHDN, CDR2 FVKESK.

The V and J genes are TRBV4-3 and TRBJ1-2; perhaps TRBD1 as D (6 bases). V was cut by 0 bases and J by 4 bases, with 15 bases left in between. CDR3 length: 16 amino acids. Germline CDR1 and CDR2: LGHNA and YSLEER. The CDR3 region is CASSQENSGVAYGYTF. DNA for the CDR3: TGCGCCAGCAGCCAAGAAAACTCAGGGGTTGCCTATGGCTACACCTTC.

V is TRBV6-6 and J is TRBJ2-2; 13 bases are a match to TRBD2. The length of the CDR3 is 15 residues. V was clipped by 5 bases and J by 6 bases; unmatched bases: 3. Germline values: CDR1 MNHNY, CDR2 SVGAGI (reference sequence). The CDR3 sequence: CASSPGLAGPGELFF. The CDR3 bases are TGTGCCAGCAGTCCGGGACTAGCGGGACCCGGGGAGCTGTTTTTT.

The chain has TRBV19 and TRBJ1-1; TRBD1 is a possible D gene (6 bases). The CDR3 is 18 amino acids. The V end lost 3 bases, the J end lost 0 bases, and 20 bases lay between the germline ends. Germline CDR1 and CDR2: LNHDA and SQIVND (reference sequence). CDR3: CASSIGGRGEYLNTEAFF. The CDR3 DNA follows: TGTGCCAGTAGTATTGGGGGAAGGGGGGAATACCTGAACACTGAAGCTTTCTTT.

V gene TRBV6-1 combines with J gene TRBJ2-7, with a weak D call TRBD2 (5 bases). CDR1 is MNHNS, CDR2 SASEGT, per germline. The CDR3 has 14 residues. Trimming left V 7 bases short and J 1 base short, with 14 bases between. CDR3: CASTDYRNSYEQYF. The CDR3 nucleotides are TGTGCCAGCACCGACTACAGAAATTCCTACGAGCAGTACTTC.